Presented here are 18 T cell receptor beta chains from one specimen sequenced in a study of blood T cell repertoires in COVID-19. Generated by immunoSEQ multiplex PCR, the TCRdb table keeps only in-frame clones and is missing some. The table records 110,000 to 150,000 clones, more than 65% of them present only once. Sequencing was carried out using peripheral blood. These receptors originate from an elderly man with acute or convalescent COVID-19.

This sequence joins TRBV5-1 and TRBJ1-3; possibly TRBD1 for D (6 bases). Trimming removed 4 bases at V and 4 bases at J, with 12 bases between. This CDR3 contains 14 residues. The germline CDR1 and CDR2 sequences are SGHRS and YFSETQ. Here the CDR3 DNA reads TGCGCCAGCAGCCCTAGGACAGACGGAAACACCATATATTTT. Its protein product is CASSPRTDGNTIYF.

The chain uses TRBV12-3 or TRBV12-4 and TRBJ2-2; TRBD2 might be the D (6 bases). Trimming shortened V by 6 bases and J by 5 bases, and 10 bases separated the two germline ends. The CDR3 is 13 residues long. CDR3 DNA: TGTGCCAGCAGAGGGACTCATACCGGGGAGCTGTTTTTT. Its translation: CASRGTHTGELFF.

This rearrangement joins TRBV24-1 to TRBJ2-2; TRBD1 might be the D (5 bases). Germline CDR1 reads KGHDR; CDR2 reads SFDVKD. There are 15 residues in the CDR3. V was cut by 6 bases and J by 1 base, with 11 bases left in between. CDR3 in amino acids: CATSSPGKNTGELFF. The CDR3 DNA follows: TGTGCCACCAGTAGTCCAGGGAAGAACACCGGGGAGCTGTTTTTT.

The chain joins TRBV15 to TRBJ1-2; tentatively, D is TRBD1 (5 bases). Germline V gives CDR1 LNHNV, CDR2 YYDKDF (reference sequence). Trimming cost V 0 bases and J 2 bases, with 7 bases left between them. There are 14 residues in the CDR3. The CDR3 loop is CATSRDRVNYGYTF. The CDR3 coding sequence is TGTGCCACCAGCAGAGACAGGGTAAACTATGGCTACACCTTC.

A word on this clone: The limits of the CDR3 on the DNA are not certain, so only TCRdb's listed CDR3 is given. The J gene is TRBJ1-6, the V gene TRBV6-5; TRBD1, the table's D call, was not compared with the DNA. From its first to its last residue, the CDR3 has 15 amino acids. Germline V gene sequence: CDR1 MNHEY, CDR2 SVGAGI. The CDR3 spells CASSSSGQGNSPLHF.

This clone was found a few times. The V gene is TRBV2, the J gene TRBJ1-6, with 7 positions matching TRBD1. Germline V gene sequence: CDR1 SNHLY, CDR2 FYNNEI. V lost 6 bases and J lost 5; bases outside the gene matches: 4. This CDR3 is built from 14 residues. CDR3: CASSLDRNNSPLHF. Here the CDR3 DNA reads TGTGCCAGCAGCTTGGACAGGAATAATTCACCCCTCCACTTT.

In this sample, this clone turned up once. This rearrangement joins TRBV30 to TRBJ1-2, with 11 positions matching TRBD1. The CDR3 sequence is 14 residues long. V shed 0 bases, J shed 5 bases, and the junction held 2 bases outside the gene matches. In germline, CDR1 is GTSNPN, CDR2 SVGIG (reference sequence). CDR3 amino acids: CAWSVDRGLYGYTF. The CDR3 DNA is TGTGCCTGGAGTGTGGACAGGGGGCTATATGGCTACACCTTC.

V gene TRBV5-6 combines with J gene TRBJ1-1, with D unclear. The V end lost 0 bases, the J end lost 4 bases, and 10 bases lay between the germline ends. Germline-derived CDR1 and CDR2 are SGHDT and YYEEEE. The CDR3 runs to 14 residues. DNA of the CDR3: TGTGCCAGCAGCTTGGGTCCGCGGATCACTGAAGCTTTCTTT. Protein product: CASSLGPRITEAFF.

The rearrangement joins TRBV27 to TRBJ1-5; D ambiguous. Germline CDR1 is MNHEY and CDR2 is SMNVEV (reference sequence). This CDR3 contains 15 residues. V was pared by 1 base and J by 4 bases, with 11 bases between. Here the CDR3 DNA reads TGTGCCAGCAGTTTATGGGCGGAGGCTAATCAGCCCCAGCATTTT. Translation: CASSLWAEANQPQHF.

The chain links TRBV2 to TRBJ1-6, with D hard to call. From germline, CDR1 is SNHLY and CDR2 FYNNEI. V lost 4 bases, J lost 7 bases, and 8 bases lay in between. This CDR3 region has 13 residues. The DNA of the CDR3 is TGTGCCAGCAGTGCCGAGACAAATTCACCCCTCCACTTT. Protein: CASSAETNSPLHF.

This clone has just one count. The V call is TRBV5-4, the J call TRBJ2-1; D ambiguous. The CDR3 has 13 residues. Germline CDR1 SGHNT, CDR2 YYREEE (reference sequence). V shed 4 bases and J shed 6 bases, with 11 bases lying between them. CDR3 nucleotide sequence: TGTGCCAGCAGCCCTAACGGCGGCAATGAGCAGTTCTTC. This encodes CASSPNGGNEQFF.

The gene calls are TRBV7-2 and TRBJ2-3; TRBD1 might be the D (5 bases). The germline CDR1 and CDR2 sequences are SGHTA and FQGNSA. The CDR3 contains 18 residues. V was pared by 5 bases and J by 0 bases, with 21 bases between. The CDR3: CASSPPLHRKRSTDTQYF. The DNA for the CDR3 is TGTGCCAGCAGCCCACCCCTTCACAGGAAACGTAGCACAGATACGCAGTATTTT.

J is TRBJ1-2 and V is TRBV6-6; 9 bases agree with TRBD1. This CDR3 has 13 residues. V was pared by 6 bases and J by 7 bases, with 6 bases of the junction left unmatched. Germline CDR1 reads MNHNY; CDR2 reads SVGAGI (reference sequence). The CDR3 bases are TGTGCCAGCAGGCCCGGGACAGGGTTTGGCTACACCTTC. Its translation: CASRPGTGFGYTF.

CDR3 bases: TGTGCCAGCAGTCCGGGACAGGGGAGGAATTCACCCCTCCACTTT. Protein: CASSPGQGRNSPLHF. The V call is TRBV27, the J call TRBJ1-6, with 10 bases identical to TRBD1. This CDR3 has 15 amino acids. Germline V gene sequence: CDR1 MNHEY, CDR2 SMNVEV (reference sequence). The junction had 5 bases not matched to a gene; V was cut back by 5 bases and J by 7 bases.

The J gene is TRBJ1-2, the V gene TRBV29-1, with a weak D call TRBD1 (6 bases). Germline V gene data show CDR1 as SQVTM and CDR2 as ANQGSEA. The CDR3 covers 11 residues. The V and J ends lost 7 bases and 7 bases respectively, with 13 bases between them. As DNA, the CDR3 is TGCAGCGGAAGGGGGTTGGGTGGCTACACCTTC. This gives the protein CSGRGLGGYTF.

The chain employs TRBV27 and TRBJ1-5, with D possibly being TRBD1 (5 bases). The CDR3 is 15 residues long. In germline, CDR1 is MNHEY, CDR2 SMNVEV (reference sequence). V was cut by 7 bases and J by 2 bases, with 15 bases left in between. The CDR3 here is CASMYRGLGNQPQHF. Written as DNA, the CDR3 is TGTGCCAGCATGTATCGGGGGTTGGGCAATCAGCCCCAGCATTTT.

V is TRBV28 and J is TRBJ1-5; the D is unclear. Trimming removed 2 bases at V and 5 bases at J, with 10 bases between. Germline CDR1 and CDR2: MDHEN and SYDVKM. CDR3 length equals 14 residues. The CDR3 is CASSLGGRHQPQHF. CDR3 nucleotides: TGTGCCAGCAGTTTAGGAGGGAGGCATCAGCCCCAGCATTTT.

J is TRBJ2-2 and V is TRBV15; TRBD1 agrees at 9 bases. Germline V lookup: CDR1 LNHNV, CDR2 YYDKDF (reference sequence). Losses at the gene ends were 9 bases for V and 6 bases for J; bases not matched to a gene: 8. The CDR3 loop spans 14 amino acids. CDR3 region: CATWSGTGPGELFF. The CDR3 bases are TGTGCCACGTGGAGCGGGACAGGGCCCGGGGAGCTGTTTTTT.